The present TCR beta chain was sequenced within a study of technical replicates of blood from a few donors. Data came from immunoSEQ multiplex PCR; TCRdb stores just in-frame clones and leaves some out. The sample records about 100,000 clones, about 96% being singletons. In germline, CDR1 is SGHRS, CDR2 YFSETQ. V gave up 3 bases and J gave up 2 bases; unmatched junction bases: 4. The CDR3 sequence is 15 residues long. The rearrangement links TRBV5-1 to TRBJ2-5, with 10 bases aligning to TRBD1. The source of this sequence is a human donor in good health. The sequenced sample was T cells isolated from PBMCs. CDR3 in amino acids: CASSWRTGGQETQYF. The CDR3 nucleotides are TGCGCCAGCAGCTGGAGGACAGGGGGGCAAGAGACCCAGTACTTC. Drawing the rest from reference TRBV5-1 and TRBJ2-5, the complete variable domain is KAGVTQTPRYLIKTRGQQVTLSCSPISGHRSVSWYQQTPGQGLQFLFEYFSETQRNKGNFPGRFSGRQFSNSRSEMNVSTLELGDSALYLCASSWRTGGQETQYFGPGTRLLVL.